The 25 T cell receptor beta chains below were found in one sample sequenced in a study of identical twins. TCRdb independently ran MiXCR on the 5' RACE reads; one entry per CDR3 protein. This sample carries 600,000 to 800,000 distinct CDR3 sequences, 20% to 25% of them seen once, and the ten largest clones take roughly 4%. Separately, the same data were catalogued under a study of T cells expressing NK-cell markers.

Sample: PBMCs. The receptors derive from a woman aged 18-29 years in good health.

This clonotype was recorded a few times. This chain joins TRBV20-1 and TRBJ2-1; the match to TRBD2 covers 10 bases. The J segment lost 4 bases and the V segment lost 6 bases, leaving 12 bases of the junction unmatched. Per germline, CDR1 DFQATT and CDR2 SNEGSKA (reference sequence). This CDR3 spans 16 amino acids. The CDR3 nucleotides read TGCAGTGCCCTCGGGACAGCTAGCGGGGGTTACAATGAGCAGTTCTTC. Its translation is CSALGTASGGYNEQFF.

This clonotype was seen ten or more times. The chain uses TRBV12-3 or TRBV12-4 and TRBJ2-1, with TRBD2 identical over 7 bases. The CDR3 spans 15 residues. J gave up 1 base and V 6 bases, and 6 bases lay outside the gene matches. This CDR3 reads CASSHRDYSYNEQFF. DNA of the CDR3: TGTGCCAGCAGCCATCGGGACTATTCCTACAATGAGCAGTTCTTC.

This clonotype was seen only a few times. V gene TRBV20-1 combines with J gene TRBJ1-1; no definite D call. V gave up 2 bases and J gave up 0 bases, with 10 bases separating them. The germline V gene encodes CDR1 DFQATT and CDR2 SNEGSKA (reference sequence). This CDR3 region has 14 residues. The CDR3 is CSARPSGVNTEAFF. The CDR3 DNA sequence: TGCAGTGCTAGACCCTCGGGTGTGAACACTGAAGCTTTCTTT.

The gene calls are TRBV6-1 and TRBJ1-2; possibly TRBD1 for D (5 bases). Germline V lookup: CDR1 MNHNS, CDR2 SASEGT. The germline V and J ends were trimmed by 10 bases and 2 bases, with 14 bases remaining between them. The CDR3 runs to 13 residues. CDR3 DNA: TGTGCCACCACTGCGGGGGGGAACTATGGCTACACCTTC. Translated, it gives CATTAGGNYGYTF.

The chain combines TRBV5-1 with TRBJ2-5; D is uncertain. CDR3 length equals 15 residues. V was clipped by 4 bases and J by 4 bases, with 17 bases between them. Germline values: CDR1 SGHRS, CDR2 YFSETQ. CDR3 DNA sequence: TGCGCCAGCAGCCTCCTCAAATGGGCGGCAGAGACCCAGTACTTC. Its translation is CASSLLKWAAETQYF.

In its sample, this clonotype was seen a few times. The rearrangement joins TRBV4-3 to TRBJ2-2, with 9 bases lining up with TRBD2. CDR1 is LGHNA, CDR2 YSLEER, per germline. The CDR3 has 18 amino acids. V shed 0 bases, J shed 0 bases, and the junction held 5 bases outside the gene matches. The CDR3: CASSQDTLAGTNTGELFF. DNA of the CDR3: TGCGCCAGCAGCCAAGATACCCTAGCGGGGACGAACACCGGGGAGCTGTTTTTT.

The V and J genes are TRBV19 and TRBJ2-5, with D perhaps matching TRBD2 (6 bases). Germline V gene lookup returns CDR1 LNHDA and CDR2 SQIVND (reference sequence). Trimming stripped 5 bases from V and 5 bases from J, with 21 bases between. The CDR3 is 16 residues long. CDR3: CASSPSPGTAGETQYF. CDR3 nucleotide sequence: TGTGCCAGTAGTCCCTCTCCCGGGACTGCCGGGGAGACCCAGTACTTC.

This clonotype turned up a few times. CDR3 in DNA: TGTGCCAGCAGTTACCGAGCAGGCCCCAATCAGCCCCAGCATTTT. This translates into CASSYRAGPNQPQHF. The gene calls are TRBV6-2 or TRBV6-3 and TRBJ1-5; D is unclear. Germline CDR1 and CDR2: MNHEY and SVGEGT. V was trimmed by 2 bases and J by 3 bases, leaving 11 bases between them. This CDR3 comprises 15 residues.

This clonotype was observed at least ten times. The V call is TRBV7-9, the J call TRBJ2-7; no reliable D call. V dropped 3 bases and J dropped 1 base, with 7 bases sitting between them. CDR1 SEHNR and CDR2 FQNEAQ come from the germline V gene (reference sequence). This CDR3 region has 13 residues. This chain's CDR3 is CASSFPTSYEQYF. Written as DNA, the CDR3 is TGTGCCAGCAGCTTCCCCACTTCCTACGAGCAGTACTTC.

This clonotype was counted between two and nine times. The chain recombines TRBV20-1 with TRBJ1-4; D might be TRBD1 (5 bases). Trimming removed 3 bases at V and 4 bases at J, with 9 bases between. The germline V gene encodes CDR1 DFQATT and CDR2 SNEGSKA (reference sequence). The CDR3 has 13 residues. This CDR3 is CSASGGFNEKLFF. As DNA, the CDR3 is TGCAGTGCTAGCGGGGGATTTAATGAAAAACTGTTTTTT.

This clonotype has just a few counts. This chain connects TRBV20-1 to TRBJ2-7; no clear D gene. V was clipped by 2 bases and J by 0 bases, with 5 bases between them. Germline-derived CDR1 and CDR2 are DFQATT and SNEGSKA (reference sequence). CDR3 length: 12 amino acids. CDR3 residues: CSARQNSYEQYF. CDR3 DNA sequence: TGCAGTGCTAGACAGAACTCCTACGAGCAGTACTTC.

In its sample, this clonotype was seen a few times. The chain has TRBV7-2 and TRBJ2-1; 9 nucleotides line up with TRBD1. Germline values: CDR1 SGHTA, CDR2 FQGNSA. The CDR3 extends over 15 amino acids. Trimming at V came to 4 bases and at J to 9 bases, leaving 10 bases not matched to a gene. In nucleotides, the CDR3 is TGTGCCAGCAGCTGGGGAGGGACAGGGTACCCTGAGCAGTTCTTC. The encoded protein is CASSWGGTGYPEQFF.

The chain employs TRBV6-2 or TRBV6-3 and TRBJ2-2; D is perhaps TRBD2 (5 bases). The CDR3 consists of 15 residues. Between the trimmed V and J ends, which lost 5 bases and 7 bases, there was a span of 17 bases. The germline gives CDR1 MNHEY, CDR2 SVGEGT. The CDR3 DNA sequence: TGTGCCAGCAGTCCTACCCCTTTAGCGATCGGGGAGCTGTTTTTT. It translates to CASSPTPLAIGELFF.

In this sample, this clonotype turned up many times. The CDR3 protein is CASKRPTYNEQFF. In nucleotides, the CDR3 is TGCGCCAGCAAACGTCCCACCTACAATGAGCAGTTCTTC. The chain couples TRBV5-1 to TRBJ2-1, with unresolved D. V was shortened by 6 bases and J by 2 bases, with 9 bases between the two germline ends. From germline, CDR1 is SGHRS and CDR2 YFSETQ. This CDR3 region has 13 residues. The full variable domain, its missing parts supplied by reference TRBV5-1 and TRBJ2-1, is KAGVTQTPRYLIKTRGQQVTLSCSPISGHRSVSWYQQTPGQGLQFLFEYFSETQRNKGNFPGRFSGRQFSNSRSEMNVSTLELGDSALYLCASKRPTYNEQFFGPGTRLTVL.

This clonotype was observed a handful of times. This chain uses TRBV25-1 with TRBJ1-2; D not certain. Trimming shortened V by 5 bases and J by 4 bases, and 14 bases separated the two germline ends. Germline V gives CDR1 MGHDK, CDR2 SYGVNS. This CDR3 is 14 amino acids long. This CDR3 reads CASSRPGRSYGYTF. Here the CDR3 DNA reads TGTGCCAGCAGTCGCCCCGGACGCAGCTATGGCTACACCTTC.

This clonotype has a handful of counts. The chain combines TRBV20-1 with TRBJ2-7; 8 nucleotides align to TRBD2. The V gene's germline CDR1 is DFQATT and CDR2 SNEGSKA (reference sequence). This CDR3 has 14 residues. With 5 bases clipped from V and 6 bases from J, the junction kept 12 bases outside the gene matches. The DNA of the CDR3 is TGCAGTGCTCGGGAGGGGCAGGGTGGATCCGAGCAGTACTTC. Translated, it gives CSAREGQGGSEQYF.

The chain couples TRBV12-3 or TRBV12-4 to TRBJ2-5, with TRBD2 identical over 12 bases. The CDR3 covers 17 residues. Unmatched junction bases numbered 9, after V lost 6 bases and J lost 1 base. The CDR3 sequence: CASSRRGTSGFQETQYF. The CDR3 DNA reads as TGTGCCAGCAGCCGAAGGGGGACTAGCGGGTTCCAAGAGACCCAGTACTTC.

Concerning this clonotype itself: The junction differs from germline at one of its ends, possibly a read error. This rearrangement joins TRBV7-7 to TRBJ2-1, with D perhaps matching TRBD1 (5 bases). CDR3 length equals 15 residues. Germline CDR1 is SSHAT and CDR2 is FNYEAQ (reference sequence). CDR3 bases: TGTGCTAGCAGCTTGATGCCAGGGAAGGACAATGAGCAGTTCTTC. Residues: CASSLMPGKDNEQFF.

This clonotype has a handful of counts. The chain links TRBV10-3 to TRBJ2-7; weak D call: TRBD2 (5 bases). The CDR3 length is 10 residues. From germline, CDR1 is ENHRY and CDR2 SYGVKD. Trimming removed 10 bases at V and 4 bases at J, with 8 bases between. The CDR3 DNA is TGTGCCACCCCGGGGTACGAGCAGTACTTC. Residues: CATPGYEQYF.

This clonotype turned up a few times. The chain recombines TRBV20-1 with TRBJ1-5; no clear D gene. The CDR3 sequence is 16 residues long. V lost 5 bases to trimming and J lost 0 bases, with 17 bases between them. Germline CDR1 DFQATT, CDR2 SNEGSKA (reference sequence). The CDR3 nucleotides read TGCAGTGCTCAGAGGGCGGCCGATAGTAGCAATCAGCCCCAGCATTTT. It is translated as CSAQRAADSSNQPQHF.

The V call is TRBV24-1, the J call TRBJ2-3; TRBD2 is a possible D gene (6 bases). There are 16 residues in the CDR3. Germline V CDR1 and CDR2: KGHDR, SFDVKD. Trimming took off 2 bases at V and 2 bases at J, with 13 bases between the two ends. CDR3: CATSDWRGEVTDTQYF. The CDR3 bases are TGTGCCACCAGTGATTGGCGGGGAGAGGTCACAGATACGCAGTATTTT.

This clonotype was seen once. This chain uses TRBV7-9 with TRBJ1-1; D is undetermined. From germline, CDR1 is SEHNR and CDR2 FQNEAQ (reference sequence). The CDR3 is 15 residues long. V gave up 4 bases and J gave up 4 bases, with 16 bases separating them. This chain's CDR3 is CASSSLVEGGTEAFF. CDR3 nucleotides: TGTGCCAGCAGCTCCCTCGTAGAGGGAGGCACTGAAGCTTTCTTT.

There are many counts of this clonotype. The CDR3 DNA sequence: TGTGCCATCAGTGAGTCAAAGGGGGAGACCCAGTACTTC. Protein sequence: CAISESKGETQYF. This chain joins TRBV10-3 and TRBJ2-5, with D possibly matching TRBD1 (5 bases). Trimming cost V 0 bases and J 5 bases, with 7 bases left between them. The CDR3 is made up of 13 amino acids. The germline gives CDR1 ENHRY, CDR2 SYGVKD.

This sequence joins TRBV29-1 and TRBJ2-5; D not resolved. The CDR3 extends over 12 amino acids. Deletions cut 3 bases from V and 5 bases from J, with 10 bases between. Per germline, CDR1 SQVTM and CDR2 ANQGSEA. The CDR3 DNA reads TGCAGCGTTGAGGGGATTGGGGAGACCCAGTACTTC. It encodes CSVEGIGETQYF.

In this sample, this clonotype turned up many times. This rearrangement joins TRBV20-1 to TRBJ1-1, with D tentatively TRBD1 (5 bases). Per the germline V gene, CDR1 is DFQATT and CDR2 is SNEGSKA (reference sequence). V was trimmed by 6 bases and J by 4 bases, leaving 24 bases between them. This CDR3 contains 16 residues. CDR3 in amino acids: CSADGHDEGAGTEAFF. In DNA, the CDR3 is TGCAGTGCGGACGGACACGACGAAGGGGCAGGCACTGAAGCTTTCTTT.